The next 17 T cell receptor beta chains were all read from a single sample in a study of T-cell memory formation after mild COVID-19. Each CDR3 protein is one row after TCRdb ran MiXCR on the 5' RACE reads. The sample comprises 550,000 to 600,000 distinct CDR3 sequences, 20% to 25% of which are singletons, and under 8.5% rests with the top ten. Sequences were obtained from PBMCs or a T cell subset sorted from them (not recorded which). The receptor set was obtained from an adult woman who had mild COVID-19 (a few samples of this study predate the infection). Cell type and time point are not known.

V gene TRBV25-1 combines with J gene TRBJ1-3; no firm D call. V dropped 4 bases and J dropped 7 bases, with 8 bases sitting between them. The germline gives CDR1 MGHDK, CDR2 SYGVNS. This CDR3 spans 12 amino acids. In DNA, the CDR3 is TGTGCCAGCAGTGGGGTCGGGAACACCATATATTTT. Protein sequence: CASSGVGNTIYF.

The CDR3: CATSDFPGRLAGSLFYNEQFF. CDR3 DNA sequence: TGTGCCACCAGTGATTTTCCAGGACGGCTAGCGGGGAGCCTTTTCTACAATGAGCAGTTCTTC. This rearrangement joins TRBV24-1 to TRBJ2-1, with 9 positions matching TRBD2. The germline V gene encodes CDR1 KGHDR and CDR2 SFDVKD. The CDR3 spans 21 residues. V lost 1 base and J lost 3; bases outside the gene matches: 18.

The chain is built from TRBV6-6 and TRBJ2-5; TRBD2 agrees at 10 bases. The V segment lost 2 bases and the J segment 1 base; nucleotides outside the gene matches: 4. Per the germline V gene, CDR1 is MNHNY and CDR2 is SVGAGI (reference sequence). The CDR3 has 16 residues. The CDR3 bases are TGTGCCAGCAGTTACCCTAGCGGGGGCCGCCAAGAGACCCAGTACTTC. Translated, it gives CASSYPSGGRQETQYF.

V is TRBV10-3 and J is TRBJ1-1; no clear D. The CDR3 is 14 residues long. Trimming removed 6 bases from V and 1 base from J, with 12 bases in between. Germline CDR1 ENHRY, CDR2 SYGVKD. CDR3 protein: CAIRRGPANTEAFF. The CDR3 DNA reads TGTGCCATCAGGAGAGGACCGGCGAACACTGAAGCTTTCTTT.

The CDR3 sequence is CASSMTRDFYNEQFF. The CDR3 DNA follows: TGTGCCAGCAGCATGACCAGGGACTTCTACAATGAGCAGTTCTTC. The rearrangement joins TRBV3-1 to TRBJ2-1, with a tentative D call TRBD2 (6 bases). This CDR3 has 15 amino acids. In germline, CDR1 is LGHDT, CDR2 YNNKEL (reference sequence). V shed 5 bases and J shed 3 bases, with 14 bases lying between them.

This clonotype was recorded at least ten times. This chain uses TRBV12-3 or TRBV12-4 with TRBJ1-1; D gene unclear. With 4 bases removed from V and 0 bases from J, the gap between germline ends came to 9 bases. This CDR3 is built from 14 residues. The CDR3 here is CASSSTGVNTEAFF. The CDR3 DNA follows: TGTGCCAGCAGTTCAACCGGGGTGAACACTGAAGCTTTCTTT.

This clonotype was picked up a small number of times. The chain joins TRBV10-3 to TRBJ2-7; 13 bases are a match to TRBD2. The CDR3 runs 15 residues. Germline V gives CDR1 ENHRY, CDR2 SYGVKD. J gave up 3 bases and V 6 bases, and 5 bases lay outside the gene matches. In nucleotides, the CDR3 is TGTGCCATCAGCCCAGGACTAGCGGGAGACTACGAGCAGTACTTC. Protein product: CAISPGLAGDYEQYF.

The CDR3 region is CASSSFRREIAYEQYF. The CDR3 DNA follows: TGTGCCAGCAGCTCCTTCAGGCGGGAAATAGCCTACGAGCAGTACTTC. V gene TRBV11-3 combines with J gene TRBJ2-7, with a weak D call TRBD2 (6 bases). V dropped 4 bases and J dropped 2 bases, with 18 bases sitting between them. CDR3 size: 16 residues. Per the germline V gene, CDR1 is SGHNT and CDR2 is YENEEA.

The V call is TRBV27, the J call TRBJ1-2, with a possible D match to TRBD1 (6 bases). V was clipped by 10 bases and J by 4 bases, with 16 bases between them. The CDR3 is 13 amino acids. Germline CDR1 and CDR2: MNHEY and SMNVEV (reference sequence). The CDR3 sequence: CATLGGSPYGYTF. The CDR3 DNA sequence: TGTGCCACTCTAGGGGGGTCCCCCTATGGCTACACCTTC.

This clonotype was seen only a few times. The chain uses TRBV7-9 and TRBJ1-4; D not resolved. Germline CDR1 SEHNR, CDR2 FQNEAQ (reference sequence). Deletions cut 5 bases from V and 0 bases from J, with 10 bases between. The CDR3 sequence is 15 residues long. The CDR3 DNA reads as TGTGCCAGCAGCCCCCCAACGCCAACTAATGAAAAACTGTTTTTT. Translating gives CASSPPTPTNEKLFF.

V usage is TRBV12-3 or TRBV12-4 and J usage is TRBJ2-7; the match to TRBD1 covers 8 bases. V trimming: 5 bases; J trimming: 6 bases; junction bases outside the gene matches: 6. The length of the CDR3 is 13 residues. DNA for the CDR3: TGTGCCAGCAGTCCGAAGACAGGGGCCGAGCAGTACTTC. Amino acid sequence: CASSPKTGAEQYF.

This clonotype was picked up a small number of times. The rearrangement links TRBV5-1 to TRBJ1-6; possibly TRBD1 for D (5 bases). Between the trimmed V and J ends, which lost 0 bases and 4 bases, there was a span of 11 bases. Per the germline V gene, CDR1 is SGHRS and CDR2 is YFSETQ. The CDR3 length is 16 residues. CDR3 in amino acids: CASSLASGRYNSPLHF. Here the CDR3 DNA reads TGCGCCAGCAGCTTGGCCTCAGGGAGATATAATTCACCCCTCCACTTT.

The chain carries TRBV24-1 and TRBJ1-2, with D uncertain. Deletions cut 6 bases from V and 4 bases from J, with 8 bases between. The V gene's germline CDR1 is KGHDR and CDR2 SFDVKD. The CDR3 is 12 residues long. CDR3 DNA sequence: TGTGCCACCAGTAAGGACGGCTATGGCTACACCTTC. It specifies CATSKDGYGYTF.

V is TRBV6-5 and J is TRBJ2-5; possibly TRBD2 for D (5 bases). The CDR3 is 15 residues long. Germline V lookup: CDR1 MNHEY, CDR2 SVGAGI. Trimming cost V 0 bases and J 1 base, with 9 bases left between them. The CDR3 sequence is CASSYSNSGQETQYF. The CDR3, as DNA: TGTGCCAGCAGTTACTCGAACAGCGGCCAAGAGACCCAGTACTTC.

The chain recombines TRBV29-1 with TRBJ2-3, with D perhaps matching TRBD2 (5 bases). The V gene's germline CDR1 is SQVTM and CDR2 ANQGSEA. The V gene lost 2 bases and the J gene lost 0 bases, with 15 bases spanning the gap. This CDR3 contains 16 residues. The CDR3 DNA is TGCAGCGTTGAACCAACCCAGCGGTGGAGCACAGATACGCAGTATTTT. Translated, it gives CSVEPTQRWSTDTQYF.

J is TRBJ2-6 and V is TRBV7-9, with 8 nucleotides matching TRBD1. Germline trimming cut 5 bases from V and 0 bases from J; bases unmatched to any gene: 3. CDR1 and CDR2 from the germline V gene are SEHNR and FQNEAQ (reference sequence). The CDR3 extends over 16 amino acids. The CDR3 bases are TGTGCCAGCAGCCCTGGGACAGGCTCTGGGGCCAACGTCCTGACTTTC. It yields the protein CASSPGTGSGANVLTF.

CDR3 in amino acids: CASRQRALPDSSYEQYF. CDR3 in DNA: TGTGCCAGCAGACAACGGGCACTCCCGGACAGCTCCTACGAGCAGTACTTC. The rearrangement links TRBV27 to TRBJ2-7, with a tentative D call TRBD1 (6 bases). Looked up from germline, CDR1 is MNHEY and CDR2 is SMNVEV (reference sequence). The V gene lost 6 bases and the J gene lost 0 bases, with 21 bases spanning the gap. The CDR3 covers 17 residues.